A single sample gave rise to the 28 T cell receptor beta chains below, sequenced in a study of cytomegalovirus exposure and HLA in healthy donors. Vbeta (60) and Jbeta (13) primers were used in the PCR. Repertoires were generated with immunoSEQ multiplex PCR, while TCRdb's copy carries only in-frame clones and drops some. The sample includes around 76,000 clones. Sequences were obtained from PBMCs. The receptors shown here come from a boy aged 5-17 years in good health and CMV-seronegative.

The chain combines TRBV7-6 with TRBJ2-2; D uncertain. V was clipped by 4 bases and J by 0 bases, with 3 bases between them. From germline, CDR1 is SGHVS and CDR2 FNYEAQ. CDR3 length equals 13 residues. CDR3 in DNA: TGTGCCAGCAGCTCAACGAACACCGGGGAGCTGTTTTTT. Amino acid sequence: CASSSTNTGELFF.

The chain uses TRBV7-9 and TRBJ1-2, with D hard to call. The CDR3 has 11 amino acids. The V end lost 9 bases, the J end lost 8 bases, and 13 bases lay between the germline ends. CDR1 and CDR2 (germline): SEHNR, FQNEAQ (reference sequence). The CDR3 bases are TGTGCCAGAAGCGAAACGGAGGGCTACACCTTC. It translates to CARSETEGYTF. The variable domain in full, completed from reference TRBV7-9 and TRBJ1-2, reads DTGVSQNPRHKITKRGQNVTFRCDPISEHNRLYWYRQTLGQGPEFLTYFQNEAQLEKSRLLSDRFSAERPKGSFSTLEIQRTEQGDSAMYLCARSETEGYTFGSGTRLTVV.

The chain combines TRBV5-4 with TRBJ1-1, with 8 bases that match TRBD1. V was clipped by 3 bases and J by 1 base; unmatched bases: 8. The CDR3 is made up of 16 amino acids. The germline gives CDR1 SGHNT, CDR2 YYREEE (reference sequence). CDR3 nucleotides: TGTGCCAGCAGCTCCAAAAGGACAGGGCCGAACACTGAAGCTTTCTTT. This encodes CASSSKRTGPNTEAFF.

This rearrangement joins TRBV19 to TRBJ1-6, with D possibly matching TRBD1 (6 bases). CDR1 and CDR2 (germline): LNHDA, SQIVND (reference sequence). The CDR3 extends over 16 amino acids. Trimming cost V 7 bases and J 9 bases, with 22 bases left between them. This chain's CDR3 is CASTDSTPGDTSPLHF. DNA for the CDR3: TGTGCCAGTACTGACTCCACTCCAGGGGACACTTCACCCCTCCACTTT.

The rearrangement links TRBV2 to TRBJ1-1; TRBD1 might be the D (6 bases). This CDR3 is 15 amino acids long. Trimming left V 5 bases short and J 4 bases short, with 17 bases between. The germline CDR1 and CDR2 sequences are SNHLY and FYNNEI. The CDR3 nucleotides are TGTGCCAGCAGTAAACAGGGATCTCGAGGCACTGAAGCTTTCTTT. Translation gives CASSKQGSRGTEAFF.

The rearrangement joins TRBV10-3 to TRBJ1-2; D gene ambiguous. Between the trimmed V and J ends, which lost 0 bases and 4 bases, there was a span of 15 bases. The CDR3 is 16 residues long. Germline V gene lookup returns CDR1 ENHRY and CDR2 SYGVKD. The CDR3 DNA sequence: TGTGCCATCAGTGAGTCAGGGATTGAGGGTGCCTATGGCTACACCTTC. Its protein product is CAISESGIEGAYGYTF.

This chain links TRBV27 with TRBJ2-3; 14 bases map to TRBD2. This CDR3 is built from 18 residues. Germline CDR1 and CDR2: MNHEY and SMNVEV (reference sequence). V was clipped by 4 bases and J by 4 bases; unmatched bases: 10. In DNA form, the CDR3 reads TGTGCCAGCAGTTCCGGACTAGCGGGGGGCATTTTAGCAGATACGCAGTATTTT. Its translation is CASSSGLAGGILADTQYF.

The V call is TRBV11-2, the J call TRBJ2-7, with TRBD1 identical over 7 bases. This CDR3 spans 15 amino acids. Trimming at V came to 8 bases and at J to 0 bases, leaving 10 bases not matched to a gene. Germline CDR1 is SGHAT and CDR2 is FQNNGV. The CDR3 loop reads CASSPPGTDSYEQYF. CDR3 nucleotides: TGTGCCAGCTCCCCCCCCGGGACAGACTCCTACGAGCAGTACTTC.

The J gene is TRBJ1-3, the V gene TRBV9; perhaps TRBD1 as D (5 bases). Trimming removed 3 bases at V and 0 bases at J, with 10 bases between. This CDR3 has 15 amino acids. Germline V gene sequence: CDR1 SGDLS, CDR2 YYNGEE. The CDR3 spells CASSAPQGSGNTIYF. CDR3 sequence (DNA): TGTGCCAGCAGCGCGCCTCAGGGCTCTGGAAACACCATATATTTT.

The chain carries TRBV19 and TRBJ1-1; D unclear. Trimming removed 3 bases from V and 4 bases from J, with 18 bases in between. The CDR3 is 16 residues long. Germline CDR1 LNHDA, CDR2 SQIVND (reference sequence). In nucleotides, the CDR3 is TGTGCCAGTAGTATTCAAAAGGCAGGCGTGGGCACTGAAGCTTTCTTT. As protein: CASSIQKAGVGTEAFF.

This chain connects TRBV11-2 to TRBJ2-7, with D unresolved. Per the germline V gene, CDR1 is SGHAT and CDR2 is FQNNGV. V was pared by 1 base and J by 3 bases, with 7 bases between. This CDR3 has 13 residues. The DNA of the CDR3 is TGTGCCAGCAGCTTAGTGGCCAGCTACGAGCAGTACTTC. The encoded protein is CASSLVASYEQYF.

The V and J genes are TRBV7-3 and TRBJ2-2; maybe TRBD2 (5 bases). The length of the CDR3 is 14 residues. Germline V gene data show CDR1 as SGHTA and CDR2 as FQGTGA. Deletions cut 2 bases from V and 5 bases from J, with 9 bases between. The CDR3 region has the DNA TGTGCCAGCAGCTTACTGGGAGCGACCGGGGAGCTGTTTTTT. Its protein is CASSLLGATGELFF. The whole variable domain, filled in from reference TRBV7-3 and TRBJ2-2, reads GAGVSQTPSNKVTEKGKYVELRCDPISGHTALYWYRQSLGQGPEFLIYFQGTGAADDSGLPNDRFFAVRPEGSVSTLKIQRTERGDSAVYLCASSLLGATGELFFGEGSRLTVL.

The chain combines TRBV6-5 with TRBJ1-5; 7 bases fit TRBD1. The junction had 8 bases not matched to a gene; V was cut back by 6 bases and J by 6 bases. Germline loops: CDR1 MNHEY, CDR2 SVGAGI. This CDR3 region has 14 residues. The CDR3 reads CASSKTGWIQPQHF. The DNA for the CDR3 is TGTGCCAGCAGCAAGACAGGGTGGATTCAGCCCCAGCATTTT.

The chain employs TRBV19 and TRBJ1-1, with 7 bases fitting TRBD1. There are 16 residues in the CDR3. J was trimmed by 6 bases and V by 10 bases; bases with no gene match: 20. CDR1 and CDR2 (germline): LNHDA, SQIVND (reference sequence). The CDR3 spells CATQRPLGRGTPEAFF. CDR3 nucleotide sequence: TGTGCCACCCAACGGCCCTTGGGCAGGGGGACGCCTGAAGCTTTCTTT.

The CDR3 bases are TGCACCGTGACAGCGAACACTGAAGCTTTCTTT. Translation gives CTVTANTEAFF. This rearrangement joins TRBV29-1 to TRBJ1-1, with D possibly matching TRBD1 (5 bases). The CDR3 runs to 11 residues. Germline assignment: CDR1 SQVTM and CDR2 ANQGSEA. Drawing the rest from reference TRBV29-1 and TRBJ1-1, the complete variable domain is SAVISQKPSRDICQRGTSLTIQCQVDSQVTMMFWYRQQPGQSLTLIATANQGSEATYESGFVIDKFPISRPNLTFSTLTVSNMSPEDSSIYLCTVTANTEAFFGQGTRLTVV.

The chain employs TRBV13 and TRBJ2-5; D may be TRBD1 (6 bases). Between the trimmed V and J ends, which lost 6 bases and 5 bases, there was a span of 13 bases. The CDR3 has 13 amino acids. Germline values: CDR1 PRHDT, CDR2 FYEKMQ (reference sequence). The CDR3 DNA reads TGTGCCAGCAGGCCCACAGGGCTGGAGACCCAGTACTTC. Protein sequence: CASRPTGLETQYF. Full variable domain (missing parts from reference TRBV13 and TRBJ2-5): AAGVIQSPRHLIKEKRETATLKCYPIPRHDTVYWYQQGPGQDPQFLISFYEKMQSDKGSIPDRFSAQQFSDYHSELNMSSLELGDSALYFCASRPTGLETQYFGPGTRLLVL.

The V call is TRBV7-2, the J call TRBJ2-1; D gene ambiguous. The CDR3 covers 14 residues. The V end lost 1 base, the J end lost 9 bases, and 13 bases lay between the germline ends. Germline V gene lookup returns CDR1 SGHTA and CDR2 FQGNSA. CDR3 in amino acids: CASSLGPVAGEQFF. The CDR3 DNA follows: TGTGCCAGCAGCTTAGGGCCCGTAGCCGGTGAGCAGTTCTTC.

The rearrangement joins TRBV5-4 to TRBJ2-7; TRBD2 agrees at 13 bases. CDR3 length: 18 amino acids. CDR1 is SGHNT, CDR2 YYREEE, per germline (reference sequence). V shed 4 bases, J shed 3 bases, and the junction held 13 bases outside the gene matches. CDR3 protein: CASSPGLAGIADSYEQYF. CDR3 coding DNA: TGTGCCAGCAGCCCGGGACTAGCGGGAATCGCCGACAGCTACGAGCAGTACTTC.

The rearrangement joins TRBV5-1 to TRBJ2-3; D remains unclear. The germline gives CDR1 SGHRS, CDR2 YFSETQ. V lost 0 bases to trimming and J lost 4 bases, with 6 bases between them. The CDR3 loop spans 13 amino acids. CDR3 in amino acids: CASSLVPADTQYF. The CDR3, as DNA: TGCGCCAGCAGCTTGGTACCGGCAGATACGCAGTATTTT.

The chain carries TRBV9 and TRBJ2-7; 9 positions match TRBD1. With V trimmed by 3 bases and J by 2 bases, 6 bases remained unmatched. CDR3 length: 15 amino acids. Germline CDR1 SGDLS, CDR2 YYNGEE. This CDR3 reads CASSAAGQGAYEQYF. The CDR3 DNA sequence: TGTGCCAGCAGCGCCGCGGGACAGGGCGCCTACGAGCAGTACTTC. The variable domain in full, with the rest retrieved from reference TRBV9 and TRBJ2-7, is DSGVTQTPKHLITATGQRVTLRCSPRSGDLSVYWYQQSLDQGLQFLIQYYNGEERAKGNILERFSAQQFPDLHSELNLSSLELGDSALYFCASSAAGQGAYEQYFGPGTRLTVT.

The CDR3 bases are TGTGCCAGCAGCTTAGAAGGGACAGGGGCTGATGGCTACACCTTC. This codes for CASSLEGTGADGYTF. V and J are TRBV7-2 and TRBJ1-2, with TRBD1 matching 10 bases. Germline assignment: CDR1 SGHTA and CDR2 FQGNSA. Unmatched junction bases numbered 5, after V lost 1 base and J lost 6 bases. The CDR3 covers 15 residues. Supplemented by reference TRBV7-2 and TRBJ1-2, the full variable domain reads GAGVSQSPSNKVTEKGKDVELRCDPISGHTALYWYRQSLGQGLEFLIYFQGNSAPDKSGLPSDRFSAERTGGSVSTLTIQRTQQEDSAVYLCASSLEGTGADGYTFGSGTRLTVV.

CDR3 nucleotides: TGTGCCAGCAGTCAAGGACAATTACCAAGGGACATTCAGTACTTC. This sequence encodes CASSQGQLPRDIQYF. The V and J genes are TRBV6-5 and TRBJ2-4; weak D call: TRBD1 (5 bases). Trimming cost V 5 bases and J 8 bases, with 19 bases left between them. This CDR3 has 15 residues. In germline, CDR1 is MNHEY, CDR2 SVGAGI.

This chain uses TRBV6-1 with TRBJ2-7; perhaps TRBD2 as D (5 bases). The ends were cut back, 6 bases at V and 7 bases at J, with 22 bases in the middle. This CDR3 spans 15 amino acids. CDR1 is MNHNS and CDR2 is SASEGT in the germline V gene. Here the CDR3 reads CASSHPAGVESEQYF. CDR3 sequence (DNA): TGTGCCAGCAGCCACCCTGCCGGGGTGGAGTCGGAGCAGTACTTC.

V and J are TRBV4-3 and TRBJ1-1; D not certain. The CDR3 totals 14 residues. V was clipped by 0 bases and J by 0 bases, with 5 bases between them. Germline V gives CDR1 LGHNA, CDR2 YSLEER. The CDR3 DNA is TGCGCCAGCAGCCAAGAACCAGTGAACACTGAAGCTTTCTTT. As protein: CASSQEPVNTEAFF.

The chain couples TRBV27 to TRBJ2-1, with 8 positions matching TRBD1. Per germline, CDR1 MNHEY and CDR2 SMNVEV (reference sequence). The CDR3 runs 15 residues. The V gene end was trimmed by 6 bases and the J gene end by 9 bases; junction bases not matched to a gene: 13. CDR3 bases: TGTGCCAGCAGGGAACCGGGACAGGTCTCTGTTGAGCAGTTCTTC. Protein sequence: CASREPGQVSVEQFF.

The gene calls are TRBV25-1 and TRBJ2-2, with D possibly matching TRBD2 (6 bases). This CDR3 has 16 residues. The germline V and J ends were trimmed by 4 bases and 0 bases, with 12 bases remaining between them. Per the germline V gene, CDR1 is MGHDK and CDR2 is SYGVNS. DNA for the CDR3: TGTGCCAGCAGTGCCCGAGGAGGGGCGAACACCGGGGAGCTGTTTTTT. This translates into CASSARGGANTGELFF.

The V gene is TRBV7-7, the J gene TRBJ2-5, with TRBD1 as a possible D gene (5 bases). The CDR3 loop spans 13 amino acids. Germline CDR1 SSHAT, CDR2 FNYEAQ (reference sequence). Trimming took 5 bases from V and 5 from J, leaving 12 bases between them. The CDR3 DNA follows: TGTGCCAGCAGCGCAGGGAATTCTGAGACCCAGTACTTC. Translating it yields CASSAGNSETQYF.

V is TRBV5-4 and J is TRBJ1-2, with 11 bases that match TRBD1. The CDR3 is 16 residues long. Trimming at V came to 4 bases and at J to 4 bases, leaving 9 bases not matched to a gene. In germline, CDR1 is SGHNT, CDR2 YYREEE (reference sequence). The CDR3 nucleotides are TGTGCCAGCAGCCAGGTGGGGACAGGGGGAATCTATGGCTACACCTTC. Translated, it gives CASSQVGTGGIYGYTF.